Listed below are T cell receptor beta chains from one sample, sequenced in a study of blood T cells in healthy people across ages. Each CDR3 protein gets one entry after TCRdb re-called the 5' RACE reads with MiXCR. The table lists around 1.1 million distinct CDR3 sequences, 35% to 40% of them singletons. Input material: blood. Receptor source: a man aged 18 to 29 in good health. Both conserved end residues are part of each CDR3. The D gene is left open where the match is weak. Where a row states a size, it is once, few, many or the class of an expanded clone; other rows omit it.

clone size: few; J gene: TRBJ2-5; D gene: NA; V gene: TRBV6-5; CDR3 DNA: TGTGCCAGCAGTTACTCGAGGGCAGGCCAAGAGACCCAGTACTTC; CDR3 protein: CASSYSRAGQETQYF
clone size: NA; J gene: TRBJ2-2; D gene: TRBD1; V gene: TRBV6-6; CDR3 DNA: TGTGCCAGCAGTTCCCCAGCGGGACAGGGGGCCGGGGAGCTGTTTTTT; CDR3 protein: CASSSPAGQGAGELFF
clone size: NA; J gene: TRBJ2-3; D gene: TRBD1; V gene: TRBV5-4; CDR3 DNA: TGTGCCAGCAGCGGGGGACAGTCTTTCACAGATACGCAGTATTTT; CDR3 protein: CASSGGQSFTDTQYF
clone size: few; J gene: TRBJ2-3; D gene: TRBD2; V gene: TRBV27; CDR3 DNA: TGTGCCAGCAGTAACTGGGGGGGTAGAACAGATACGCAGTATTTT; CDR3 protein: CASSNWGGRTDTQYF
clone size: few; J gene: TRBJ1-2; D gene: NA; V gene: TRBV5-1; CDR3 DNA: TGCGCCAGCAGCTTGGAGGGTCATTTTCCTGAAGGCTACACCTTC; CDR3 protein: CASSLEGHFPEGYTF
clone size: few; J gene: TRBJ1-1; D gene: NA; V gene: TRBV7-9; CDR3 DNA: TGTGCCAGCAGCTGGGGACGTGACACTGAAGCTTTCTTT; CDR3 protein: CASSWGRDTEAFF
clone size: few; J gene: TRBJ2-1; D gene: TRBD1; V gene: TRBV6-6; CDR3 DNA: TGTGCCAGCAGTTCCCGGGACAGGGTAGGCAATGAGCAGTTCTTC; CDR3 protein: CASSSRDRVGNEQFF
clone size: few; J gene: TRBJ2-7; D gene: NA; V gene: TRBV12-3/TRBV12-4; CDR3 DNA: TGTGCCAGCAGTAAAGGGGGATATTCCTACGAGCAGTACTTC; CDR3 protein: CASSKGGYSYEQYF
clone size: NA; J gene: TRBJ2-4; D gene: TRBD1; V gene: TRBV9; CDR3 DNA: TGTGCCAGCAACCCAATCGACAGGGGCCAAAACATTCAGTACTTC; CDR3 protein: CASNPIDRGQNIQYF
clone size: NA; J gene: TRBJ1-4; D gene: NA; V gene: TRBV11-1; CDR3 DNA: TGTGCCAGCAGCCGCGGAGCGTTGGTCGCAACTAATGAAAAACTGTTTTTT; CDR3 protein: CASSRGALVATNEKLFF
clone size: NA; J gene: TRBJ1-2; D gene: TRBD1; V gene: TRBV4-1; CDR3 DNA: TGCGCCAGCAGCCAACCGGGACAGCTAATTAACTATGGCTACACCTTC; CDR3 protein: CASSQPGQLINYGYTF
clone size: NA; J gene: TRBJ2-5; D gene: TRBD1; V gene: TRBV29-1; CDR3 DNA: TGCAGCGTTGCTGGTGGACAGGGCCAAGAGACCCAGTACTTC; CDR3 protein: CSVAGGQGQETQYF
clone size: NA; J gene: TRBJ1-1; D gene: TRBD1; V gene: TRBV20-1; CDR3 DNA: TGCAGTGCTAGAGGCGACAGGGGTCGGGACACTGAAGCTTTCTTT; CDR3 protein: CSARGDRGRDTEAFF
clone size: NA; J gene: TRBJ2-5; D gene: TRBD1; V gene: TRBV7-8; CDR3 DNA: TGTGCCAGCAGCTTAGAACAGGGGCAAGAGACCCAGTACTTC; CDR3 protein: CASSLEQGQETQYF
clone size: NA; J gene: TRBJ2-1; D gene: NA; V gene: TRBV20-1; CDR3 DNA: TGCAGTGCTAGAGATCTTGGAGGGGGTTACTACAATGAGCAGTTCTTC; CDR3 protein: CSARDLGGGYYNEQFF
clone size: few; J gene: TRBJ2-3; D gene: TRBD2; V gene: TRBV4-1; CDR3 DNA: TGCGCCAGCAGCCAGCGGGGGGCCACAGATACGCAGTATTTT; CDR3 protein: CASSQRGATDTQYF
clone size: few; J gene: TRBJ1-5; D gene: NA; V gene: TRBV27; CDR3 DNA: TGTGCCAGCCTAACTAGGACAGAAGTCCATCAGCCCCAGCATTTT; CDR3 protein: CASLTRTEVHQPQHF
clone size: NA; J gene: TRBJ1-2; D gene: NA; V gene: TRBV27; CDR3 DNA: TGTACCAGCAGTTTAGGGGCAGGGTACTCTGGCTACACCTTC; CDR3 protein: CTSSLGAGYSGYTF
clone size: few; J gene: TRBJ1-5; D gene: TRBD1; V gene: TRBV7-2; CDR3 DNA: TGTGCCAGCAGCTTAATTGGGGGTGGGACAGCCCAGCCCCAGCATTTT; CDR3 protein: CASSLIGGGTAQPQHF
clone size: once; J gene: TRBJ2-7; D gene: NA; V gene: TRBV12-3/TRBV12-4; CDR3 DNA: TGTGCCAGCAGGCGAGAGTGTACCCAGTACTTC; CDR3 protein: CASRRECTQYF
clone size: NA; J gene: TRBJ2-5; D gene: NA; V gene: TRBV6-2/TRBV6-3; CDR3 DNA: TGTGCCAGCAGTTACGGATTAAGGGAGACCCAGTACTTC; CDR3 protein: CASSYGLRETQYF
clone size: few; J gene: TRBJ1-1; D gene: NA; V gene: TRBV6-2/TRBV6-3; CDR3 DNA: TGTGCCAGCAGTTACGGTCCCTCGAGGAACACTGAAGCTTTCTTT; CDR3 protein: CASSYGPSRNTEAFF
clone size: NA; J gene: TRBJ2-4; D gene: TRBD2; V gene: TRBV29-1; CDR3 DNA: TGCAGCGCCAAGCCGATAGCGGGGGGCAACATTCAGTACTTC; CDR3 protein: CSAKPIAGGNIQYF
clone size: NA; J gene: TRBJ1-1; D gene: TRBD1; V gene: TRBV28; CDR3 DNA: TGTGCCAGCAGTTTAGGAACCCTCGGGACAGCTGAAGCTTTCTTT; CDR3 protein: CASSLGTLGTAEAFF
clone size: once; J gene: TRBJ1-5; D gene: NA; V gene: TRBV6-2/TRBV6-3; CDR3 DNA: TGTGCCAGCACTGGACCGGCGCTTGCCAATCAGCCCCAGCATTTT; CDR3 protein: CASTGPALANQPQHF
clone size: few; J gene: TRBJ2-5; D gene: NA; V gene: TRBV10-3; CDR3 DNA: TGTGCCATCAGTGAGACAGGTTGGGAGACCCAGTACTTC; CDR3 protein: CAISETGWETQYF
clone size: NA; J gene: TRBJ2-7; D gene: TRBD2; V gene: TRBV20-1; CDR3 DNA: TGCAGTGCCCCACGGACGGGACTATCCCACGAGCAGTACTTC; CDR3 protein: CSAPRTGLSHEQYF
clone size: few; J gene: TRBJ1-4; D gene: NA; V gene: TRBV6-5; CDR3 DNA: TGTGCCAGCAGTTCAGGGAGTTATGGGGCCAAAGGCGGAAAACTGTTTTTT; CDR3 protein: CASSSGSYGAKGGKLFF
clone size: NA; J gene: TRBJ2-7; D gene: NA; V gene: TRBV7-9; CDR3 DNA: TGTGCCAGCAGCTTGAAACAGGGAGCCTACGAGCAGTACTTC; CDR3 protein: CASSLKQGAYEQYF
clone size: NA; J gene: TRBJ2-2; D gene: NA; V gene: TRBV9; CDR3 DNA: TGTGCCAGCAGCGTAGGCCCAGCGCCGAACACCGGGGAGCTGTTTTTT; CDR3 protein: CASSVGPAPNTGELFF
clone size: NA; J gene: TRBJ1-1; D gene: NA; V gene: TRBV20-1; CDR3 DNA: TGCAGTGCGGCAAGGACAGCCACTGAAGCTTTCTTT; CDR3 protein: CSAARTATEAFF
clone size: NA; J gene: TRBJ2-3; D gene: NA; V gene: TRBV5-1; CDR3 DNA: TGCGCCAGCAGCAAAAGACAGAGCACAGATACGCAGTATTTT; CDR3 protein: CASSKRQSTDTQYF
clone size: few; J gene: TRBJ2-3; D gene: NA; V gene: TRBV4-2; CDR3 DNA: TGTGCCAGCAGCCTAATGACAGGTGTGGGAGATACGCAGTATTTT; CDR3 protein: CASSLMTGVGDTQYF
clone size: NA; J gene: TRBJ2-1; D gene: NA; V gene: TRBV4-1; CDR3 DNA: TGCGCCAGCAGCCAAGATCAACAGACAGACTACAATGAGCAGTTCTTC; CDR3 protein: CASSQDQQTDYNEQFF
clone size: NA; J gene: TRBJ1-6; D gene: NA; V gene: TRBV7-9; CDR3 DNA: TGTGCCAGCGGCCCTTGGAACACCAATAATTCACCCCACCACTTT; CDR3 protein: CASGPWNTNNSPHHF
clone size: few; J gene: TRBJ2-3; D gene: NA; V gene: TRBV9; CDR3 DNA: TGTGCCAGCAGCGTAGAACCTAGCGTCACAGATACGCAGTATTTT; CDR3 protein: CASSVEPSVTDTQYF
clone size: NA; J gene: TRBJ2-7; D gene: NA; V gene: TRBV9; CDR3 DNA: TGTGCCAGCAGTGTCTGCGAGTCCATTTCCTCCGAGCAGTACTTC; CDR3 protein: CASSVCESISSEQYF
clone size: NA; J gene: TRBJ2-7; D gene: NA; V gene: TRBV7-9; CDR3 DNA: TGTGCCAGCAGCTTATCGCCGGGCCAGGGAGACATCAATGAGCAGTACTTC; CDR3 protein: CASSLSPGQGDINEQYF
clone size: NA; J gene: TRBJ1-1; D gene: NA; V gene: TRBV10-3; CDR3 DNA: TGTGCCATCAGTGAGAACGTGGGGACTGAAGCTTTCTTT; CDR3 protein: CAISENVGTEAFF
clone size: NA; J gene: TRBJ1-2; D gene: TRBD1; V gene: TRBV20-1; CDR3 DNA: TGCAGTGCTATCGACAGGGGGCTCCCGGGAGGCTACACCTTC; CDR3 protein: CSAIDRGLPGGYTF
clone size: NA; J gene: TRBJ1-1; D gene: NA; V gene: TRBV10-3; CDR3 DNA: TGTGCCATCAGTCCAACAGGGAGTAGCACTGAAGCTTTCTTT; CDR3 protein: CAISPTGSSTEAFF
clone size: NA; J gene: TRBJ1-2; D gene: TRBD1; V gene: TRBV7-9; CDR3 DNA: TGTGCCAGCAGCACCGGGACAGGGGGCTTTCCTAACTATGGCTACACCTTC; CDR3 protein: CASSTGTGGFPNYGYTF
clone size: few; J gene: TRBJ1-2; D gene: TRBD1; V gene: TRBV30; CDR3 DNA: TGTGCCTGGAGTGTACAGGGGTATGGCTACACCTTC; CDR3 protein: CAWSVQGYGYTF
clone size: NA; J gene: TRBJ2-1; D gene: NA; V gene: TRBV4-2; CDR3 DNA: TGTGCCAGCAGCCAAAACCCGACGGGCTACAATGAGCAGTTCTTC; CDR3 protein: CASSQNPTGYNEQFF
clone size: few; J gene: TRBJ1-1; D gene: NA; V gene: TRBV5-1; CDR3 DNA: TGCGCCAGCAGCTTTTTAACAGGGCGCGGGCGAAGGGCTGAAGCTTTCTTT; CDR3 protein: CASSFLTGRGRRAEAFF
clone size: NA; J gene: TRBJ1-2; D gene: NA; V gene: TRBV13; CDR3 DNA: TGTGCCAGCAGCTCGAAACAAGTCGGGCAACTGGGCTACACCTTC; CDR3 protein: CASSSKQVGQLGYTF
clone size: few; J gene: TRBJ2-3; D gene: NA; V gene: TRBV11-1; CDR3 DNA: TGTGCCAGCAGTTATCTTGGGGATGGCGCAGATACGCAGTATTTT; CDR3 protein: CASSYLGDGADTQYF
clone size: NA; J gene: TRBJ1-4; D gene: NA; V gene: TRBV4-2; CDR3 DNA: TGTGCCAGCAGCCAAGATCTAAGTAATGAAAAACTGTTTTTT; CDR3 protein: CASSQDLSNEKLFF
clone size: NA; J gene: TRBJ1-4; D gene: NA; V gene: TRBV4-1; CDR3 DNA: TGCGCCAGCAGCCAAGAAGTGGCAGGAGTTAATGAAAAACTGTTTTTT; CDR3 protein: CASSQEVAGVNEKLFF
clone size: NA; J gene: TRBJ1-2; D gene: TRBD1; V gene: TRBV27; CDR3 DNA: TGTGCCAGCAGTTTATCGCTGGGACAGCCCTATGGCTACACCTTC; CDR3 protein: CASSLSLGQPYGYTF
clone size: NA; J gene: TRBJ1-1; D gene: NA; V gene: TRBV9; CDR3 DNA: TGTGCCAGCAGCGCAGACGGTTTAATGGGTACTGAAGCTTTCTTT; CDR3 protein: CASSADGLMGTEAFF
clone size: NA; J gene: TRBJ2-7; D gene: NA; V gene: TRBV20-1; CDR3 DNA: TGCAGTGCTAGAGCAGCAGGGATCATTGGCTACGAGCAGTACTTC; CDR3 protein: CSARAAGIIGYEQYF
clone size: few; J gene: TRBJ1-2; D gene: TRBD1; V gene: TRBV20-1; CDR3 DNA: TGCAGTGCTGCCGACAGGGAGAACTATGGCTACACCTTC; CDR3 protein: CSAADRENYGYTF
clone size: NA; J gene: TRBJ2-1; D gene: NA; V gene: TRBV12-3/TRBV12-4; CDR3 DNA: TGTGCCAGCAGTTTCAGGGGAGTTACCAATGAGCAGTTCTTC; CDR3 protein: CASSFRGVTNEQFF